This T cell receptor (beta chain) was recorded in a study of control samples from healthy donors and cancer patients. The table came from immunoSEQ multiplex PCR; TCRdb's copy has only in-frame clones and leaves some out. The sample carries 170,000 or so clones, more than 90% recorded once. The CDR3 length is 13 residues. CDR1 and CDR2 (germline): LNHDA, SQIVND (reference sequence). To note about this clone: At one end the junction does not follow the germline gene, possibly because of a read error.

The sample consisted of blood. V and J are TRBV19 and TRBJ2-1; weak D call: TRBD2 (6 bases). The TCR comes from a young man in good health. CDR3 DNA sequence: TGTGCCAGTAGGCTGCAGGACTACCATGAGCAGTTCTTC. Translated: CASRLQDYHEQFF.